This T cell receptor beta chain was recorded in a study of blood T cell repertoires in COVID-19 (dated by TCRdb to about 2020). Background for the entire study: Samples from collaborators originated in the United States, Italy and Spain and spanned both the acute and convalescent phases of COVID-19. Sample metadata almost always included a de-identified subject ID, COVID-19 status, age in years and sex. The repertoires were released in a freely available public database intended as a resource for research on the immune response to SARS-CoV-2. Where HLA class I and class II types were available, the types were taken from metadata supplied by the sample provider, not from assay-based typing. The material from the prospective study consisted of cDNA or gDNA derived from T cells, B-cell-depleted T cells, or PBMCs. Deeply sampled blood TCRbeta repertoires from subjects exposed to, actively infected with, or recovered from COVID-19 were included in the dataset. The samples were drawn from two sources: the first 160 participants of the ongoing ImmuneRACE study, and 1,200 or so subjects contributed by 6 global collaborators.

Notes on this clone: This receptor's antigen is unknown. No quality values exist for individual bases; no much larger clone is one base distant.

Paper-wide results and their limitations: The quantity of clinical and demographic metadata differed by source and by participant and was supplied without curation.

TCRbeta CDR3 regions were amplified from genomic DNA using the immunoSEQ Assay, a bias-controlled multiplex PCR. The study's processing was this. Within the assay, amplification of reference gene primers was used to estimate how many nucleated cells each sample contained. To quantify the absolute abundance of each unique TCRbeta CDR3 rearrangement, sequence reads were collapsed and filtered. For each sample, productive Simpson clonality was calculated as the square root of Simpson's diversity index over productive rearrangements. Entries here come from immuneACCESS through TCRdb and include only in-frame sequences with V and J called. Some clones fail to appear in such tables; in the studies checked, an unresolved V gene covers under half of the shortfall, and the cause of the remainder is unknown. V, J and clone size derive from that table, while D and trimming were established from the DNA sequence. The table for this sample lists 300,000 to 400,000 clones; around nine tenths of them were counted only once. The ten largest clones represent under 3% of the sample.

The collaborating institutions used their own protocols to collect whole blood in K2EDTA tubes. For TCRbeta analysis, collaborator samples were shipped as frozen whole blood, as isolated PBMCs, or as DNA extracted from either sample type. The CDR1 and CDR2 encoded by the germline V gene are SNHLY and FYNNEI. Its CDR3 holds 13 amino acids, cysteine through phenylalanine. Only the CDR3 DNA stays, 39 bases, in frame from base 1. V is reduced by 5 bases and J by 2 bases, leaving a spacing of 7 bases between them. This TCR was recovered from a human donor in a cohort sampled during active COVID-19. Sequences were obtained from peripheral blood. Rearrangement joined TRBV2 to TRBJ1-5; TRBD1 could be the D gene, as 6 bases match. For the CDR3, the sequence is CASSRQGNQPQHF. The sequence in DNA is TGTGCCAGCAGTCGACAGGGCAATCAGCCCCAGCATTTT.